The T cell receptor (beta chain) under discussion was sequenced for a study of OX40 agonist ivuxolimab in advanced cancers. Study-wide results and limits: Normalized T-cell clonal expansion was also low in some nonresponders. Undetermined was the antigen specificity of the expanded peripheral T cells.

About this clone itself: Its specificity is not known.

The repertoire was sequenced with immunoSEQ multiplex PCR; TCRdb's copy has only in-frame clones and lacks some. The repertoire holds 35,000 to 50,000 clones, with approximately 90% as singletons. The CDR3 sequence is 12 residues long. Trimming cost V 1 base and J 7 bases, with 8 bases left between them. Germline CDR1 and CDR2: LNHDA and SQIVND (reference sequence). This chain uses TRBV19 with TRBJ2-7; no reliable D call. The TCR sequence derives from an adult with an advanced solid tumor such as melanoma, head and neck, liver or kidney cancer. This specimen consisted of CD4+ or CD8+ T cells sorted from blood, obtained in a trial of the OX40 agonist ivuxolimab. The chain's CDR3 is CASSIGATEQYF. The CDR3 nucleotides are TGTGCCAGTAGTATAGGGGCTACGGAGCAGTACTTC.